This paragraph reports one TCR beta chain. What it binds is unknown. Deep sequencing aimed at 1 in 200,000 to 1 in 1 million T cells' resolution. The table came from immunoSEQ multiplex PCR; TCRdb's copy has only in-frame clones and leaves some out. The table has some 150,000 clones, 65% to 85% seen once. This record comes from a study of cytotoxic CD8 clonotypes in ibrutinib-treated CLL. Whole-study context: The patients, about a dozen relapsed/refractory and roughly 15 treatment-naive, included about 18 who were IGHV unmutated. Broader study findings: Clonality increased at ibrutinib response and stayed stable in sustained remission. At progression, however, it fell back toward baseline. Public clonotypes, found uncommonly, either contracted or stayed stable on treatment.

The sequence was collected from a human donor with chronic lymphocytic leukemia. This specimen was PBMCs, taken after 36 months of ibrutinib treatment.

The CDR3 loop reads CATTRSSYNEQFF. The CDR3 DNA sequence: TGTGCCACCACCAGGAGCTCCTACAATGAGCAGTTCTTC. The chain couples TRBV15 to TRBJ2-1; no definite D call. This CDR3 is 13 amino acids long. Trimming stripped 7 bases from V and 0 bases from J, with 7 bases between. Germline-derived CDR1 and CDR2 are LNHNV and YYDKDF (reference sequence).